Listed below are T cell receptor beta chains from one sample, sequenced in a study of shared clonotypes between healthy human individuals. Sequencing used immunoSEQ multiplex PCR; TCRdb keeps in-frame clones, though not all of them. Here the sample spans about 1.9 million clones, just over 90% being singletons. The sample taken for sequencing was naive CD8+ T cells from PBMCs. All receptors derive from a man between 18 and 29 years old in good health. Some clones in this sample may be carry-over from other donors' samples. Each CDR3 is given with its conserved first and last residue. Each record gives: V gene, J gene, CDR3 protein.

TRBV12-5	TRBJ1-2	CASAFGVNYGYTF
TRBV27	TRBJ2-6	CASSLSPGTGANVLTF
TRBV6-1	TRBJ1-5	CASSELSASNQPQHF
TRBV9	TRBJ2-1	CASEGGNEQFF
TRBV5-1	TRBJ1-1	CASSLVSKEGLNTEAFF
TRBV2	TRBJ1-2	CASSDFPLYTF
TRBV2	TRBJ2-5	CASSDRGTGGWETQYF
TRBV28	TRBJ2-7	CASSPMGSYLYEQYF
TRBV7-9	TRBJ2-3	CASSLTSLKSDTQYF
TRBV11-2	TRBJ2-5	CASSQRPEFGTQYF
TRBV6-6	TRBJ1-1	CASSYLSGGFTEAFF
TRBV7-9	TRBJ2-1	CASSVPGTLFRFF
TRBV15	TRBJ1-1	CATSRVSRNTEAFF
TRBV9	TRBJ2-1	CASSVTSGPGLYNEQFF
TRBV4-3	TRBJ1-6	CASSQDPPGGNSPLHF
TRBV4-1	TRBJ2-5	CASSPASSPQETQYF
TRBV19	TRBJ1-1	CASSTYTGGGGEAFF
TRBV29-1	TRBJ1-3	CSVAGSGNTIYF
TRBV28	TRBJ2-7	CASSLYGEVGPYEQYF
TRBV19	TRBJ1-2	CASSPGKHAYGYTF
TRBV6-5	TRBJ2-3	CASSQVYGTTDTQYF
TRBV5-4	TRBJ2-3	CASSLYSPNTQYF
TRBV27	TRBJ2-7	CASSLTTGSYEQYF
TRBV27	TRBJ2-7	CASSLSTSGPYEQYF
TRBV7-6	TRBJ2-5	CASSPGFTDSKETQYF
TRBV19	TRBJ2-2	CASTVAGLNTGELFF
TRBV27	TRBJ2-7	CASSPHPRQGDYEQYF
TRBV28	TRBJ2-7	CASRSPGLWTYEQYF
TRBV2	.	CASRGLAGEYEQYF